The 29 T cell receptor beta chains presented below share a single source sample, sequenced in a study of CD8 T cells in ankylosing spondylitis. TCRdb independently ran MiXCR on the 5' RACE reads; one entry per CDR3 protein. The repertoire holds fewer than 650,000 distinct CDR3 sequences, with about an eighth as singletons. Antigens for these TCRs are unknown. The study's findings and limits: Characteristic of ankylosing spondylitis blood, it appeared, was a TCR beta motif comprising several highly homologous variants.

Sequenced material: blood, either unsorted or a sorted T cell fraction (not recorded which). The source is a male donor with ankylosing spondylitis.

This clonotype was counted at least ten times. CDR3 region: CSVEGGAGQPQHF. CDR3 in DNA: TGCAGCGTTGAGGGGGGGGCGGGGCAGCCCCAGCATTTT. V is TRBV29-1 and J is TRBJ1-5; TRBD1 might be the D (6 bases). Germline V CDR1 and CDR2: SQVTM, ANQGSEA. This CDR3 spans 13 amino acids. V lost 3 bases and J 7 bases, leaving 13 bases between the germline ends.

The rearrangement joins TRBV5-1 to TRBJ1-6, with D possibly being TRBD1 (5 bases). The V and J ends lost 7 bases and 3 bases respectively, with 14 bases between them. This CDR3 comprises 15 residues. The germline CDR1 and CDR2 sequences are SGHRS and YFSETQ. The chain's CDR3 is CASSRGELYNSPLHF. In DNA, the CDR3 is TGCGCCAGCTCCAGAGGGGAACTCTATAATTCACCCCTCCACTTT.

CDR3 amino acids: CASSQEFGYEQYF. CDR3 coding DNA: TGTGCCAGCAGCCAAGAATTTGGCTACGAGCAGTACTTC. The V gene is TRBV3-1, the J gene TRBJ2-7; no definite D call. V shed 0 bases and J shed 3 bases, with 6 bases lying between them. The CDR3 spans 13 residues. Germline V gene sequence: CDR1 LGHDT, CDR2 YNNKEL (reference sequence).

The chain combines TRBV12-3 or TRBV12-4 with TRBJ1-5, with D perhaps TRBD1 (5 bases). Trimming cost V 4 bases and J 5 bases, with 6 bases left between them. This CDR3 contains 12 residues. CDR3 nucleotides: TGTGCCAGCAGTTGGGGCTATCAGCCCCAGCATTTT. It translates to CASSWGYQPQHF.

Many counts were recorded for this clonotype. The gene calls are TRBV20-1 and TRBJ2-5, with a weak D call TRBD1 (6 bases). V lost 5 bases, J lost 4 bases, and 17 bases lay in between. Germline CDR1 DFQATT, CDR2 SNEGSKA (reference sequence). The CDR3 covers 14 residues. The CDR3 here is CSASQGTSLETQYF. The DNA for the CDR3 is TGCAGTGCTTCGCAGGGGACATCACTAGAGACCCAGTACTTC.

This clonotype was observed a handful of times. The genes are TRBV6-1 and TRBJ2-1; D perhaps matches TRBD2 (6 bases). Germline CDR1 MNHNS, CDR2 SASEGT. The CDR3 has 11 residues. The V gene lost 2 bases and the J gene lost 12 bases, with 8 bases spanning the gap. CDR3 residues: CASSETSRQFF. The CDR3 coding sequence is TGTGCCAGCAGTGAAACTAGCCGGCAGTTCTTC.

The chain links TRBV20-1 to TRBJ1-4; 11 bases agree with TRBD1. V lost 5 bases and J lost 10; bases outside the gene matches: 6. This CDR3 comprises 13 residues. CDR1 is DFQATT, CDR2 SNEGSKA, per germline (reference sequence). CDR3 region: CSAQDRGRGKLFF. CDR3 DNA sequence: TGCAGTGCTCAGGACAGGGGGCGAGGAAAACTGTTTTTT.

The V call is TRBV5-6, the J call TRBJ2-1; TRBD2 matches at 8 bases. Trimming cost V 0 bases and J 6 bases; bases outside gene matches: 8. The CDR3 sequence is 16 residues long. Per germline, CDR1 SGHDT and CDR2 YYEEEE. CDR3 amino acids: CASSLALTSAGNEQFF. The CDR3 region has the DNA TGTGCCAGCAGCTTGGCCTTGACTAGCGCGGGCAATGAGCAGTTCTTC.

This clonotype was picked up a small number of times. The J gene is TRBJ2-1, the V gene TRBV2; D unclear. The CDR3 sequence is 14 residues long. The V and J ends lost 6 bases and 5 bases respectively, with 14 bases between them. The germline gives CDR1 SNHLY, CDR2 FYNNEI. CDR3 loop: CASSEVGGNNEQFF. CDR3 sequence (DNA): TGTGCCAGCAGCGAGGTCGGCGGTAACAATGAGCAGTTCTTC.

The rearrangement joins TRBV2 to TRBJ2-3; D remains unclear. The CDR3 covers 14 residues. The V gene's germline CDR1 is SNHLY and CDR2 FYNNEI. The ends were cut back, 1 base at V and 2 bases at J, with 7 bases in the middle. In nucleotides, the CDR3 is TGTGCCAGCAGTGAAGTTGTGTACACAGATACGCAGTATTTT. Translating gives CASSEVVYTDTQYF.

Only a few counts were recorded for this clonotype. The V gene is TRBV15, the J gene TRBJ1-5; D might be TRBD1 (6 bases). V shed 6 bases and J shed 5 bases, with 23 bases lying between them. There are 17 residues in the CDR3. Germline V CDR1 and CDR2: LNHNV, YYDKDF (reference sequence). CDR3 DNA: TGTGCCACCAGTAGTGGTAGCGGCTTGAGGGGGGATCAGCCCCAGCATTTT. Amino acid sequence: CATSSGSGLRGDQPQHF.

In its sample, this clonotype was seen a few times. The rearrangement links TRBV15 to TRBJ2-5, with D perhaps assigned TRBD1 or TRBD2 (6 bases each). The CDR3 sequence is 17 residues long. Germline V gene data show CDR1 as LNHNV and CDR2 as YYDKDF (reference sequence). The V and J ends lost 1 base and 5 bases respectively, with 20 bases between them. CDR3 in amino acids: CATSRGEERGVHETQYF. For the CDR3, the DNA is TGTGCCACCAGCAGAGGGGAGGAGAGGGGGGTCCACGAGACCCAGTACTTC.

The chain recombines TRBV5-1 with TRBJ1-1; 7 nucleotides match TRBD1. V lost 3 bases, J lost 4 bases, and 9 bases stayed unmatched. The CDR3 sequence is 15 residues long. The V gene's germline CDR1 is SGHRS and CDR2 YFSETQ. This CDR3 reads CASSSGTGEITEAFF. In DNA form, the CDR3 reads TGCGCCAGCAGCTCGGGAACAGGGGAAATCACTGAAGCTTTCTTT.

This clonotype was picked up a small number of times. This chain connects TRBV2 to TRBJ2-2; 8 nucleotides line up with TRBD2. This CDR3 is built from 15 residues. From germline, CDR1 is SNHLY and CDR2 FYNNEI. V dropped 7 bases and J dropped 6; count of bases not matched to a gene: 10. The CDR3 sequence is CASTIGTRGAGELFF. The CDR3 nucleotides are TGTGCCAGCACCATCGGGACTAGGGGGGCCGGGGAGCTGTTTTTT.

This clonotype was found a few times. This sequence joins TRBV2 and TRBJ2-3, with D possibly being TRBD2 (5 bases). V was pared by 2 bases and J by 2 bases, with 11 bases between. Germline assignment: CDR1 SNHLY and CDR2 FYNNEI. This CDR3 has 15 residues. The CDR3 region has the DNA TGTGCCAGCAGTGAATGGGAGTTAGACACAGATACGCAGTATTTT. Translation: CASSEWELDTDTQYF.

This clonotype showed up just a few times. The V call is TRBV20-1, the J call TRBJ2-1; D gene ambiguous. The germline CDR1 and CDR2 sequences are DFQATT and SNEGSKA (reference sequence). This CDR3 has 15 amino acids. The V and J ends lost 8 bases and 0 bases respectively, with 17 bases between them. The chain's CDR3 is CSTRFASSSYNEQFF. Here the CDR3 DNA reads TGCAGTACCCGTTTCGCATCAAGCTCCTACAATGAGCAGTTCTTC.

This clonotype was seen more than once but under ten times. The chain recombines TRBV18 with TRBJ1-4; D uncertain. The CDR3 runs to 11 residues. With 5 bases removed from V and 13 bases from J, the gap between germline ends came to 11 bases. The V gene's germline CDR1 is KGHSH and CDR2 LQKENI. The DNA of the CDR3 is TGTGCCAGCTCAAGAGACGGGCCACTGTTTTTT. It yields the protein CASSRDGPLFF.

This clonotype was counted a few times. The chain links TRBV11-2 to TRBJ2-1; D might be TRBD1 or TRBD2, each matching 5 bases. This CDR3 is built from 14 residues. Germline CDR1 SGHAT, CDR2 FQNNGV. V lost 1 base to trimming and J lost 12 bases, with 16 bases between them. CDR3 nucleotide sequence: TGTGCCAGCAGCTTAGGGGGGAGCGCCTATGGGCAGTTCTTC. Residues: CASSLGGSAYGQFF.

This clonotype was picked up a small number of times. The CDR3 region has the DNA TGTGCCTGTACACGGGAACCCCAGGGCAATCAGCCCCAGCATTTT. This codes for CACTREPQGNQPQHF. The chain joins TRBV6-2 or TRBV6-3 to TRBJ1-5, with D hard to call. Germline CDR1 reads MNHEY; CDR2 reads SVGEGT. CDR3 length: 15 residues. With 11 bases removed from V and 2 bases from J, the gap between germline ends came to 19 bases.

This clonotype was seen more than once but under ten times. V and J are TRBV29-1 and TRBJ1-2; D unclear. The V end was cut by 5 bases, the J end by 2 bases, with 15 bases between. The CDR3 sequence is 14 residues long. From germline, CDR1 is SQVTM and CDR2 ANQGSEA. CDR3 bases: TGCAGCGTTCCATGGGGTCAAGGGAACTATGGCTACACCTTC. This encodes CSVPWGQGNYGYTF.

V gene TRBV28 combines with J gene TRBJ2-7, with TRBD1 identical over 9 bases. CDR3 length equals 16 residues. The V gene's germline CDR1 is MDHEN and CDR2 SYDVKM. Trimming took 4 bases from V and 4 from J; bases not matched to a gene: 11. The chain's CDR3 is CASSSPGTGLFYEQYV. The CDR3 DNA reads TGTGCCAGCAGTTCCCCCGGGACAGGGTTATTTTACGAGCAGTACGTC.

The chain recombines TRBV20-1 with TRBJ2-3, with 7 bases matching TRBD2. This CDR3 comprises 16 residues. CDR1 and CDR2 from the germline V gene are DFQATT and SNEGSKA (reference sequence). V was pared by 3 bases and J by 0 bases, with 9 bases of the junction left unmatched. Here the CDR3 reads CSASTTSWGSTDTQYF. CDR3 coding DNA: TGCAGTGCTAGTACGACTAGCTGGGGCAGCACAGATACGCAGTATTTT.

In this sample, this clonotype turned up a few times. The chain is built from TRBV20-1 and TRBJ2-7, with TRBD1 as a possible D gene (5 bases). In germline, CDR1 is DFQATT, CDR2 SNEGSKA (reference sequence). The CDR3 is made up of 15 amino acids. Trimming pared 5 bases from V and 4 bases from J, leaving 21 bases between. CDR3 DNA sequence: TGCAGTGCTCCGTCCGCAGGGTCCCTCGGTTACGAGCAGTACTTC. This translates into CSAPSAGSLGYEQYF.

This clonotype was found a few times. The chain carries TRBV20-1 and TRBJ2-2; 8 bases align to TRBD1. J gave up 4 bases and V 5 bases, and 6 bases lay outside the gene matches. CDR3 length: 14 amino acids. Germline assignment: CDR1 DFQATT and CDR2 SNEGSKA (reference sequence). The CDR3 coding sequence is TGCAGTGCTGGGGGCAGGGGGCGCACCGGGGAGCTGTTTTTT. It yields the protein CSAGGRGRTGELFF.

This clonotype has more than one count but fewer than ten. The genes are TRBV24-1 and TRBJ2-1; D remains unclear. The CDR3 loop spans 13 amino acids. The germline V gene has CDR1 KGHDR and CDR2 SFDVKD. The V gene lost 2 bases and the J gene lost 5 bases, with 6 bases spanning the gap. The CDR3 sequence: CATSDWGNNEQFF. The CDR3 DNA reads TGTGCCACCAGTGATTGGGGAAACAATGAGCAGTTCTTC.

This clonotype was counted a few times. The chain combines TRBV7-8 with TRBJ1-1, with D possibly matching TRBD1 (5 bases). The CDR3 covers 13 residues. V was pared by 0 bases and J by 8 bases, with 10 bases between. Germline V gene sequence: CDR1 SGHVS, CDR2 FQNEAQ. The CDR3 sequence: CASSLAAGREAFF. DNA for the CDR3: TGTGCCAGCAGCTTAGCGGCAGGGAGGGAAGCTTTCTTT.

V and J are TRBV5-4 and TRBJ2-5, with D possibly matching TRBD1 (6 bases). Germline loops: CDR1 SGHNT, CDR2 YYREEE (reference sequence). Trimming left V 0 bases short and J 5 bases short, with 14 bases between. This CDR3 spans 15 amino acids. As DNA, the CDR3 is TGTGCCAGCAGCTTGGATGTCAGGGGAGAGGAGACCCAGTACTTC. Translated, it gives CASSLDVRGEETQYF.

Only a few counts were recorded for this clonotype. The J gene is TRBJ2-5, the V gene TRBV24-1; D remains unclear. There are 13 residues in the CDR3. With 2 bases removed from V and 5 bases from J, the gap between germline ends came to 8 bases. Germline lookup yields CDR1 KGHDR and CDR2 SFDVKD. CDR3 DNA: TGTGCCACCAGTGATTCCAGGATTGAGACCCAGTACTTC. It encodes CATSDSRIETQYF.

In nucleotides, the CDR3 is TGCGCCAGCAGCTTGGACGGAGATCCCACAGATACGCAGTATTTT. Translating it yields CASSLDGDPTDTQYF. The chain links TRBV5-1 to TRBJ2-3; D remains ambiguous. Germline V gene sequence: CDR1 SGHRS, CDR2 YFSETQ. The CDR3 length is 15 residues. Trimming took off 0 bases at V and 2 bases at J, with 10 bases between the two ends.